One and the same sample provided the 19 T cell receptor beta chains below, sequenced in a study of T cells in Graves' hyperthyroidism and ophthalmopathy. The investigators amplified TCR beta CDR3 regions from RNA transcripts. The HTBI primer set drove a first-round RT-PCR of the TCR CDR3. MiXCR, applied by TCRdb to the multiplex PCR reads, yields one record per CDR3 protein. The sample contains approximately 500,000 distinct CDR3 sequences, around 46% of which appear only once. Material for sequencing was peripheral blood or thyroid tissue (not recorded which). The receptors originated from a woman under 30 with Graves' hyperthyroidism.

This clonotype appeared many times. The chain is built from TRBV4-1 and TRBJ1-2, with D possibly TRBD1 on 6 matching bases. This CDR3 comprises 13 residues. Germline-derived CDR1 and CDR2 are MGHRA and YSYEKL. Trimming removed 4 bases from V and 8 bases from J, with 14 bases in between. The CDR3 bases are TGCGCCAGCAGCCTATATTTGGGGGGCGGCTACACCTTC. Protein sequence: CASSLYLGGGYTF.

This chain uses TRBV20-1 with TRBJ2-1, with D possibly TRBD2 on 6 matching bases. The CDR3 totals 15 residues. V lost 8 bases to trimming and J lost 7 bases, with 24 bases between them. Looked up from germline, CDR1 is DFQATT and CDR2 is SNEGSKA (reference sequence). The CDR3 loop reads CSFSIRGSSRNEQFF. The CDR3 DNA is TGCAGTTTCTCAATACGGGGGAGTTCGAGGAATGAGCAGTTCTTC.

This clonotype was counted a few times. CDR3 nucleotide sequence: TGTGCCAGCAGCCAATCCAAAGCTGGCTACACCTTC. This gives the protein CASSQSKAGYTF. This chain links TRBV7-9 with TRBJ1-2; D ambiguous. Per the germline V gene, CDR1 is SEHNR and CDR2 is FQNEAQ (reference sequence). Trimming removed 5 bases from V and 7 bases from J, with 11 bases in between. The CDR3 runs to 12 residues.

V is TRBV15 and J is TRBJ1-4; possibly TRBD1 for D (6 bases). Germline V CDR1 and CDR2: LNHNV, YYDKDF (reference sequence). V was pared by 8 bases and J by 0 bases, with 13 bases between. CDR3 size: 15 residues. CDR3 sequence reads: CATSTGYTTNEKLFF. The CDR3 region has the DNA TGTGCCACCTCTACAGGGTACACAACTAATGAAAAACTGTTTTTT.

CDR3 sequence reads: CASAGRMGGETQYF. CDR3 nucleotides: TGTGCTTCTGCGGGGCGAATGGGTGGAGAGACCCAGTACTTC. The chain recombines TRBV7-3 with TRBJ2-5, with D perhaps matching TRBD2 (6 bases). Germline CDR1 reads SGHTA; CDR2 reads FQGTGA. The CDR3 extends over 14 amino acids.

CDR3 in amino acids: CASSRTGGSQPQYF. In DNA form, the CDR3 reads TGTGCCAGCAGCCGGACAGGGGGGAGCCAGCCCCAGTACTTC. J is TRBJ2-5 and V is TRBV3-1, with 10 bases identical to TRBD1. The CDR3 contains 14 residues. The junction had 8 bases not matched to a gene; V was cut back by 4 bases and J by 9 bases. Germline values: CDR1 LGHDT, CDR2 YNNKEL (reference sequence).

This clonotype appeared a few times. The junction does not match germline at one end; this may be a read error. V and J are TRBV15 and TRBJ2-7, with D perhaps TRBD1 (6 bases). The CDR3 covers 15 residues. Per germline, CDR1 LNHNV and CDR2 YYDKDF (reference sequence). CDR3: CASSLGQRSSYEQYF. CDR3 nucleotide sequence: TGTGCCAGCAGCTTAGGACAGCGGTCCTCCTACGAGCAGTACTTC.

A remark on this clonotype: At one end, the junction sequence differs from germline, possibly due to a read error. The chain links TRBV29-1 to TRBJ2-7; maybe TRBD2 (5 bases). The germline gives CDR1 SQVTM, CDR2 ANQGSEA. This CDR3 contains 12 residues. CDR3 residues: CSATENTGELYF. The CDR3 nucleotides are TGCAGCGCCACAGAGAACACCGGGGAGCTGTACTTC.

With regard to this clonotype: Being one base from a much bigger clone, this may be a read error. This rearrangement joins TRBV6-4 to TRBJ2-5; a possible D gene is TRBD2 (5 bases). CDR3 length equals 14 residues. Germline lookup yields CDR1 MRHNA and CDR2 SNTAGT. The CDR3 DNA reads TGTGCCAGCAGTGACACGCGGGCCCAGGTGAATTCGGACTTC. The encoded protein is CASSDTRAQVNSDF.

CDR3 sequence: CSLSSGHEQYF. The CDR3 DNA follows: TGCAGTTTATCGTCCGGGCACGAGCAGTACTTC. V usage is TRBV20-1 and J usage is TRBJ2-7; the D is unclear. Germline V CDR1 and CDR2: DFQATT, SNEGSKA (reference sequence). Trimming stripped 8 bases from V and 5 bases from J, with 13 bases between. The CDR3 extends over 11 amino acids.

This clonotype was counted at least ten times. The chain is built from TRBV12-3 or TRBV12-4 and TRBJ2-7; D is perhaps TRBD1 or TRBD2 (5 bases each). Trimming took off 6 bases at V and 3 bases at J, with 12 bases between the two ends. This CDR3 contains 13 residues. CDR3 DNA: TGTGCCAGCAGGAGGGGCCCAGACTACGAGCAGTACTTC. Translation: CASRRGPDYEQYF.

V usage is TRBV29-1 and J usage is TRBJ1-3; possibly TRBD1 for D (5 bases). CDR1 is SQVTM, CDR2 ANQGSEA, per germline. The CDR3 extends over 14 amino acids. V shed 0 bases and J shed 2 bases, with 8 bases lying between them. The CDR3 sequence is CSVEDQGTGNTIYF. The CDR3 bases are TGCAGCGTTGAAGATCAGGGTACTGGAAACACCATATATTTT.

This clonotype was seen ten or more times. The chain couples TRBV7-3 to TRBJ2-7, with unresolved D. Germline assignment: CDR1 SGHTA and CDR2 FQGTGA. This CDR3 region has 13 residues. V was pared by 0 bases and J by 6 bases, with 9 bases between. CDR3 nucleotide sequence: TGTGCCAGCAGCTTAACAGGGCCCGGCGAGCAGTACTTC. Its translation is CASSLTGPGEQYF.

A single count supports this clonotype. V and J are TRBV15 and TRBJ2-7, with 7 bases that match TRBD2. In germline, CDR1 is LNHNV, CDR2 YYDKDF (reference sequence). The V gene end was trimmed by 3 bases and the J gene end by 0 bases; junction bases not matched to a gene: 11. The CDR3 is 17 residues long. The CDR3 loop reads CATSSQNYGGSSYEQYF. The CDR3 bases are TGTGCCACCAGCAGCCAAAACTACGGCGGGAGCTCCTACGAGCAGTACTTC.

The chain combines TRBV6-5 with TRBJ1-1; D perhaps matches TRBD1 (6 bases). Germline V gene sequence: CDR1 MNHEY, CDR2 SVGAGI. The CDR3 spans 14 residues. Trimming took off 6 bases at V and 2 bases at J, with 13 bases between the two ends. CDR3 sequence reads: CASSWGRGNTEAFF. The CDR3 coding sequence is TGTGCCAGCAGCTGGGGCAGGGGTAACACTGAAGCTTTCTTT.

This clonotype was seen at least ten times. This sequence joins TRBV20-1 and TRBJ2-2, with unresolved D. The V end was cut by 6 bases, the J end by 5 bases, with 10 bases between. The length of the CDR3 is 12 residues. CDR1 is DFQATT, CDR2 SNEGSKA, per germline (reference sequence). The chain's CDR3 is CSAPARTGELFF. CDR3 coding DNA: TGCAGTGCCCCCGCGAGGACCGGGGAGCTGTTTTTT.

The rearrangement uses TRBV7-8 and TRBJ1-6, with 8 bases matching TRBD1. CDR1 is SGHVS and CDR2 is FQNEAQ in the germline V gene. This CDR3 is 16 amino acids long. V lost 6 bases, J lost 5 bases, and 9 bases stayed unmatched. As DNA, the CDR3 is TGTGCCAGCAGTTTAACAGGGGGAAGAGATAATTCACCCCTCCACTTT. Protein product: CASSLTGGRDNSPLHF.

This chain joins TRBV20-1 and TRBJ2-7; 11 nucleotides align to TRBD2. The V gene's germline CDR1 is DFQATT and CDR2 SNEGSKA (reference sequence). The CDR3 runs 14 residues. V trimming: 5 bases; J trimming: 7 bases; junction bases outside the gene matches: 10. CDR3 loop: CSAPQTSGNSEQYF. The CDR3 coding sequence is TGCAGTGCTCCCCAGACTAGCGGGAACAGTGAGCAGTACTTC.

At least ten counts were recorded for this clonotype. The gene calls are TRBV5-1 and TRBJ1-2; TRBD1 aligns across 7 bases. Trimming cost V 4 bases and J 5 bases; bases outside gene matches: 8. The CDR3 runs to 14 residues. Per germline, CDR1 SGHRS and CDR2 YFSETQ. In DNA form, the CDR3 reads TGCGCCAGCAGCGGCGGGAGGGGGCTGTATGGCTACACCTTC. Translating it yields CASSGGRGLYGYTF.